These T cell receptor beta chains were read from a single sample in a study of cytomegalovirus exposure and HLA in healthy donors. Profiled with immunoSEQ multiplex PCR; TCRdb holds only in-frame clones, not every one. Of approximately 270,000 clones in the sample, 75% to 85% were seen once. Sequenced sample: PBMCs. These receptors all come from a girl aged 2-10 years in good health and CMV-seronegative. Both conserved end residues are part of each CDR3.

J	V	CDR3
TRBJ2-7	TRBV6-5	CASSSHGLHYEQYF
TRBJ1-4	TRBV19	CASSYPPFGAATNEKLFF
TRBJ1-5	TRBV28	CASSFFGQGGDYSNQPQHF
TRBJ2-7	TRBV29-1	CSVLTGDSYEQYF
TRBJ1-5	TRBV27	CASSSYRGITQPQHF
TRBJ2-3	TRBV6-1	CASSEQPGLAGSTDTQYF
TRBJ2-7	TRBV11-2	CASSTWTGRVNEQYF
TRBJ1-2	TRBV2	CATNIGTAYGYTF
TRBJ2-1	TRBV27	CASSYGLGRREGLDEQFF
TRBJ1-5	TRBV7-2	CASSPGGPQHF
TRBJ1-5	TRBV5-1	CASSPDRPNQPQHF
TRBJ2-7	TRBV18	CASSRDYRKYEQYF
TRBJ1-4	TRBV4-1	CASSQSDRGLGEKLFF
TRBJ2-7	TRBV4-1	CASSQDRGHSRVMYEQYF
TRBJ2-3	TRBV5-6	CASSPGQAITDTQYF
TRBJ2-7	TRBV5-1	CASSLAGTGGFYEQYF